The subject of this entry is one T cell receptor (beta chain). This sample is drawn from a study of blood T cell repertoires in COVID-19. Study-wide background: PBMCs, B-cell-depleted T cells, or T cells provided the cDNA or gDNA that made up the material.

Original processing notes: Nucleated cell number was recorded as an estimate derived from reference gene primer amplification. This table comes from immunoSEQ multiplex PCR, and its TCRdb copy is limited to in-frame clones, with some not included. That table is the source of V, J and clone size, and D and trimming were worked out from the DNA. The sample includes under 450,000 clones, less than 90% seen only once; the top ten take 7% to 7.5%. This CDR3 region has 14 residues. V was clipped by 1 base and J by 3 bases, with 9 bases between them. Per germline, CDR1 SGHVS and CDR2 FQNEAQ. Sequencing was done on a sample of peripheral blood. The sequence derives from a woman aged 55-69 years with COVID-19, enrolled during active disease. This chain links TRBV7-8 with TRBJ1-1; D possibly corresponds to TRBD1 (5 bases). CDR3 DNA sequence: TGTGCCAGCAGCTTAGGGGGGGGAGACACTGAAGCTTTCTTT. Its translation: CASSLGGGDTEAFF. The full variable domain, completed using reference TRBV7-8 and TRBJ1-1, is GAGVSQSPRYKVAKRGQDVALRCDPISGHVSLFWYQQALGQGPEFLTYFQNEAQLDKSGLPSDRFFAERPEGSVSTLKIQRTQQEDSAVYLCASSLGGGDTEAFFGQGTRLTVV.